This TCR beta chain was documented in a study of T-cell memory formation after mild COVID-19. Study-wide background: The study found TCR clusters largely donor specific. Study conclusions and caveats: Some SARS-CoV-2-responding clones were already detected in memory before infection. Day 15 to 85 contracting clones showed balanced CD4/CD8; later expanders leaned CD4+.

TCR alpha and TCR beta cDNA libraries carrying sample barcodes and UMIs came from 5'RACE with constant-segment primers. TCRdb reprocessed the 5' RACE reads with MiXCR, giving one entry per CDR3 protein. Of 110,000 or so distinct CDR3 sequences in the sample, 22% are singletons; the top ten hold about 38%. This clonotype has a handful of counts. Its specificity is not known. Germline-derived CDR1 and CDR2 are SEHNR and FQNEAQ (reference sequence). Trimming removed 5 bases from V and 2 bases from J; junction bases left unmatched: 9. The CDR3 is 17 residues long. Sample: PBMCs or a T cell subset sorted from them (not recorded which). This TCR came from a man aged 18 to 35 who had mild COVID-19 (a few samples of this study predate the infection). Cell type and time point are not known. This chain links TRBV7-9 with TRBJ2-3, with 11 bases lining up with TRBD2. The CDR3 nucleotides are TGTGCCAGCAGCCCCCTGGGACTAGCGGACATCACAGATACGCAGTATTTT. It specifies CASSPLGLADITDTQYF.